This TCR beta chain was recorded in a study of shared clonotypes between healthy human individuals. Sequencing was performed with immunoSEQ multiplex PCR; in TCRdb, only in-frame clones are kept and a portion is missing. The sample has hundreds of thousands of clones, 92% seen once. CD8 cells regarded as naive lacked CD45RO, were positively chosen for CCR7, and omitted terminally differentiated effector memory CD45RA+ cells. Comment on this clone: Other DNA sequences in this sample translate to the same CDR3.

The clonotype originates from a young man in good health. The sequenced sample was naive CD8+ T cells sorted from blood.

CDR3 sequence reads: CASSLEFGRSYEQYF. CDR3 coding DNA: TGTGCCAGCAGCTTAGAATTCGGCCGGTCCTACGAGCAGTACTTC. The chain combines TRBV11-2 with TRBJ2-7, with unresolved D. Germline lookup yields CDR1 SGHAT and CDR2 FQNNGV. The CDR3 extends over 15 amino acids. The V and J ends lost 0 bases and 1 base respectively, with 10 bases between them.